The 19 T cell receptor beta chains given below trace back to one sample, sequenced in a study of cytomegalovirus exposure and HLA in healthy donors. TCRdb's table, derived via immunoSEQ multiplex PCR, lists solely in-frame clones and lacks some. The sample has more than 130,000 clones; about 90% are singletons. Sequencing was performed on PBMCs. These receptor sequences come from a woman under 30 in good health and CMV-seropositive.

This chain links TRBV5-4 with TRBJ1-1, with D hard to call. The V gene lost 7 bases and the J gene lost 4 bases, with 17 bases spanning the gap. Germline V gene lookup returns CDR1 SGHNT and CDR2 YYREEE (reference sequence). CDR3 size: 14 residues. The CDR3, as DNA: TGTGCCAGCGGACCCCCGTTTGCGGGCACTGAAGCTTTCTTT. Its protein product is CASGPPFAGTEAFF.

The chain recombines TRBV9 with TRBJ2-5, with TRBD1 identical over 8 bases. This CDR3 contains 14 residues. Unmatched junction bases numbered 4, after V lost 4 bases and J lost 2 bases. From germline, CDR1 is SGDLS and CDR2 YYNGEE. CDR3 in amino acids: CASSPRTGQETQYF. The CDR3 bases are TGTGCCAGCAGCCCGCGGACAGGGCAAGAGACCCAGTACTTC.

This clone was seen only once. The chain joins TRBV5-1 to TRBJ2-3; 10 positions agree with TRBD2. V lost 0 bases to trimming and J lost 3 bases; unmatched junction nucleotides: 4. The length of the CDR3 is 16 residues. From germline, CDR1 is SGHRS and CDR2 YFSETQ. The CDR3 reads CASSLGGSGRTDTQYF. The CDR3, as DNA: TGCGCCAGCAGCTTGGGGGGTAGCGGGAGGACAGATACGCAGTATTTT.

The gene calls are TRBV9 and TRBJ2-1; 8 bases match TRBD1. Trimming at V came to 8 bases and at J to 9 bases, leaving 4 bases not matched to a gene. CDR1 SGDLS and CDR2 YYNGEE come from the germline V gene. This CDR3 is built from 11 residues. The CDR3 coding sequence is TGTGCCAGTGACAGGGGCGGTGAGCAGTTCTTC. This translates into CASDRGGEQFF.

This rearrangement joins TRBV9 to TRBJ1-1; 8 nucleotides line up with TRBD1. Trimming at V came to 0 bases and at J to 6 bases, leaving 7 bases not matched to a gene. Germline assignment: CDR1 SGDLS and CDR2 YYNGEE. The CDR3 is 15 residues long. This CDR3 reads CASSVVQGANSEAFF. The CDR3 DNA is TGTGCCAGCAGCGTAGTCCAGGGGGCAAACTCTGAAGCTTTCTTT.

The chain links TRBV15 to TRBJ1-2, with TRBD1 identical over 10 bases. CDR1 is LNHNV and CDR2 is YYDKDF in the germline V gene (reference sequence). This CDR3 is built from 14 residues. V lost 7 bases, J lost 1 base, and 3 bases stayed unmatched. The chain's CDR3 is CATKGTGVNYGYTF. In DNA form, the CDR3 reads TGTGCCACCAAGGGGACAGGGGTTAACTATGGCTACACCTTC.

J is TRBJ2-3 and V is TRBV15, with a possible D match to TRBD2 (5 bases). V was shortened by 1 base and J by 2 bases, with 16 bases between the two germline ends. The CDR3 has 17 amino acids. Germline loops: CDR1 LNHNV, CDR2 YYDKDF (reference sequence). The chain's CDR3 is CATSRVPAGGYTDTQYF. CDR3 DNA sequence: TGTGCCACCAGCAGAGTCCCAGCAGGAGGTTACACAGATACGCAGTATTTT.

The rearrangement joins TRBV19 to TRBJ1-1, with D uncertain. The V gene's germline CDR1 is LNHDA and CDR2 SQIVND (reference sequence). Trimming pared 2 bases from V and 1 base from J, leaving 5 bases between. CDR3 length: 13 amino acids. The CDR3 reads CASSIPGNTEAFF. The CDR3 coding sequence is TGTGCCAGTAGTATACCAGGGAACACTGAAGCTTTCTTT.

This chain connects TRBV18 to TRBJ2-7; maybe TRBD1 (6 bases). The germline V gene has CDR1 KGHSH and CDR2 LQKENI. The germline V and J ends were trimmed by 1 base and 4 bases, with 11 bases remaining between them. The CDR3 length is 14 residues. DNA of the CDR3: TGTGCCAGCTCACCACTCCCGGACAGTTACGAGCAGTACTTC. It codes for CASSPLPDSYEQYF.

The chain combines TRBV9 with TRBJ2-7, with unresolved D. Per the germline V gene, CDR1 is SGDLS and CDR2 is YYNGEE. The CDR3 runs 13 residues. Trimming removed 3 bases from V and 6 bases from J, with 13 bases in between. Written as DNA, the CDR3 is TGTGCCAGCAGCGAAGCAGGAATTGGCGAGCAGTACTTC. Translation: CASSEAGIGEQYF.

The chain links TRBV7-9 to TRBJ1-5; D is perhaps TRBD1 (5 bases). The CDR3 covers 15 residues. Germline CDR1 is SEHNR and CDR2 is FQNEAQ (reference sequence). The V end was cut by 1 base, the J end by 6 bases, with 13 bases between. The CDR3 bases are TGTGCCAGCAGCTTAGGACAGCTGGGAAGTCAGCCCCAGCATTTT. Amino acid sequence: CASSLGQLGSQPQHF.

The chain recombines TRBV7-9 with TRBJ2-1; D might be TRBD1 (6 bases). The CDR3 is made up of 15 amino acids. V was clipped by 2 bases and J by 3 bases, with 11 bases between them. Germline values: CDR1 SEHNR, CDR2 FQNEAQ (reference sequence). The CDR3 region is CASSLTRGYYNEQFF. The CDR3, as DNA: TGTGCCAGCAGCTTAACCAGGGGCTACTACAATGAGCAGTTCTTC.

The V and J genes are TRBV28 and TRBJ2-3; 10 bases align to TRBD2. The CDR3 has 15 amino acids. Germline loops: CDR1 MDHEN, CDR2 SYDVKM. V was pared by 5 bases and J by 3 bases, with 5 bases of the junction left unmatched. In nucleotides, the CDR3 is TGTGCCAGCAGTGGGCTAGCGGGAGTGACAGATACGCAGTATTTT. Translated, it gives CASSGLAGVTDTQYF.

The chain uses TRBV5-1 and TRBJ1-2; maybe TRBD1 (6 bases). Trimming pared 6 bases from V and 0 bases from J, leaving 15 bases between. The CDR3 spans 15 residues. The germline V gene encodes CDR1 SGHRS and CDR2 YFSETQ. CDR3: CASTPDRNPNYGYTF. CDR3 DNA sequence: TGCGCCAGCACCCCGGACAGAAACCCTAACTATGGCTACACCTTC. Drawing the rest from reference TRBV5-1 and TRBJ1-2, the complete variable domain is KAGVTQTPRYLIKTRGQQVTLSCSPISGHRSVSWYQQTPGQGLQFLFEYFSETQRNKGNFPGRFSGRQFSNSRSEMNVSTLELGDSALYLCASTPDRNPNYGYTFGSGTRLTVV.

CDR3 amino acids: CASSFSSGRATEQYF. CDR3 coding DNA: TGTGCCAGCAGTTTCTCCTCCGGGAGGGCCACCGAGCAGTACTTC. The V and J genes are TRBV28 and TRBJ2-7; TRBD2 matches 8 bases. Unmatched junction bases numbered 10, after V lost 3 bases and J lost 6 bases. The germline CDR1 and CDR2 sequences are MDHEN and SYDVKM. The CDR3 has 15 amino acids.

This chain joins TRBV6-1 and TRBJ1-2; D may be TRBD1 (6 bases). The germline CDR1 and CDR2 sequences are MNHNS and SASEGT. The CDR3 is 14 residues long. Trimming left V 5 bases short and J 6 bases short, with 16 bases between. The DNA of the CDR3 is TGTGCCAGCAGTCCGAACAGGGTTTTTGATGGCTACACCTTC. This translates into CASSPNRVFDGYTF.

The chain carries TRBV6-5 and TRBJ2-7; the D gene is possibly TRBD1 (6 bases). V was pared by 5 bases and J by 6 bases, with 17 bases between. Germline CDR1 and CDR2: MNHEY and SVGAGI. This CDR3 is built from 14 residues. Here the CDR3 DNA reads TGTGCCAGCAGTCGTGAGTGGACAGTAGGCGAGCAGTACTTC. It specifies CASSREWTVGEQYF.

The genes are TRBV15 and TRBJ2-3; D is unresolved. CDR3 length: 13 residues. With 3 bases removed from V and 5 bases from J, the gap between germline ends came to 9 bases. Germline assignment: CDR1 LNHNV and CDR2 YYDKDF (reference sequence). This chain's CDR3 is CATSSGPKDTQYF. The CDR3 nucleotides are TGTGCCACCAGCAGCGGTCCGAAAGATACGCAGTATTTT. The full variable domain, completed using reference TRBV15 and TRBJ2-3, is DAMVIQNPRYQVTQFGKPVTLSCSQTLNHNVMYWYQQKSSQAPKLLFHYYDKDFNNEADTPDNFQSRRPNTSFCFLDIRSPGLGDTAMYLCATSSGPKDTQYFGPGTRLTVL.

The chain recombines TRBV28 with TRBJ1-5, with D possibly being TRBD1 (5 bases). The V gene's germline CDR1 is MDHEN and CDR2 SYDVKM. V lost 6 bases and J lost 7, with 22 bases in between. This CDR3 region has 16 residues. CDR3: CASSGSQRTPLQPQHF. CDR3 DNA: TGTGCCAGCAGCGGGTCCCAGAGGACACCCCTGCAGCCCCAGCATTTT. The full variable domain, completed using reference TRBV28 and TRBJ1-5, is DVKVTQSSRYLVKRTGEKVFLECVQDMDHENMFWYRQDPGLGLRLIYFSYDVKMKEKGDIPEGYSVSREKKERFSLILESASTNQTSMYLCASSGSQRTPLQPQHFGDGTRLSIL.